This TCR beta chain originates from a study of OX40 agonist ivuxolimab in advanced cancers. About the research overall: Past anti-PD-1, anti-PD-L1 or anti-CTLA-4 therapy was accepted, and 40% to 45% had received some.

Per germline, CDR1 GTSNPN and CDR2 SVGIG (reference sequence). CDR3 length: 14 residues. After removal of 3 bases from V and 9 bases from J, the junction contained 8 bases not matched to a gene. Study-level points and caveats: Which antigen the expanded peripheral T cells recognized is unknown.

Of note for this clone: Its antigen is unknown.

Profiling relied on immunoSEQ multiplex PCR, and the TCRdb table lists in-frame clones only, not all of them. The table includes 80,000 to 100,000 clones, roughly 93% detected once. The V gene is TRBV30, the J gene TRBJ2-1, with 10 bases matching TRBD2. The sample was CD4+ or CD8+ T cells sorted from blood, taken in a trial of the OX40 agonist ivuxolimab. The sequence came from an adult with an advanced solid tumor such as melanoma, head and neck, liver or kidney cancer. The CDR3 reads CAWRESGRAPEQFF. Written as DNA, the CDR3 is TGTGCCTGGAGGGAAAGCGGGAGGGCTCCTGAGCAGTTCTTC.